This TCR beta chain was captured in a study of blood T cell repertoires in COVID-19. Across the whole study: PBMCs, B-cell-depleted T cells, or T cells were the source of the cDNA or gDNA that made up the material.

This CDR3 spans 17 amino acids. V lost 3 bases to trimming and J lost 0 bases, with 14 bases between them. In germline, CDR1 is SGHTA, CDR2 FQGNSA. This clone was picked up a small number of times. The method was immunoSEQ multiplex PCR; TCRdb's version includes in-frame clones alone and lacks a portion of them. In the table there are over 150,000 clones, 89% of which are singletons. The sequenced material came from peripheral blood. The source of this sequence is a man aged 18 to 30 who had recovered from COVID-19. This rearrangement joins TRBV7-2 to TRBJ2-2, with D maybe TRBD2 (5 bases). CDR3 in amino acids: CASSLLGRTSNTGELFF. The CDR3 nucleotides read TGTGCCAGCAGCTTGCTGGGTCGGACTTCGAACACCGGGGAGCTGTTTTTT.